This T cell receptor beta chain was retrieved from a study of T cells in Graves' hyperthyroidism and ophthalmopathy (dated 2019 in TCRdb). For the study in its entirety: Peripheral blood samples were taken at initial diagnosis, before any treatment was given. TCR V-J signatures able to tell the groups apart were searched for in a discovery cohort of some 100 patients, of whom 43 had Graves' ophthalmopathy and 57 had stable Graves' hyperthyroidism. Whether ophthalmopathy could be predicted prospectively was tested in an independent validation cohort made up of 18 to 20 hyperthyroidism patients plus 17 patients who later progressed to ophthalmopathy. The 90 to 100 discovery patients were randomly split 7:3 into training and test sets. In addition, the study compared T-cell repertoires in thyroid tissue and in blood from five to seven Graves' hyperthyroidism patients. Once sampling was done, hyperthyroidism patients were given methimazole at a starting dose of 30 mg daily, whereas ophthalmopathy patients were given high-dose intravenous methylprednisolone. The paper describes TCR Vbeta CDR3 sequencing of 135 peripheral blood samples, made up of about 40 ophthalmopathy patients, around 78 hyperthyroidism patients and 17 progressor patients.

This clonotype appeared many times. Its recognized antigen is unknown. Base quality data are lacking; no much larger clone is found one base away. Paper-wide results and their limitations: Most expanded thyroid clonotypes (frequency above 0.001) were also detected in blood, a finding suggesting that blood repertoires may reflect thyroid immune responses. Ophthalmopathy was separated from stable hyperthyroidism by a 13 V-J signature model, with about 88% sensitivity and approximately 81% specificity obtained in cross-validation and 80%/75% obtained in testing. Sample size was not statistically predetermined, and investigators were not blinded to group allocation. In validation, the model predicted progression to ophthalmopathy a median of approximately 6.6 months before onset, with about 67% sensitivity and around 76% specificity.

Its CDR3 holds 16 amino acids, cysteine through phenylalanine. Only the CDR3 DNA is retained, 48 bases long and in frame from the first base. V is cut by 2 bases and J by 4 bases, and the space between the germline ends is 12 bases. As encoded in the germline V gene, CDR1 is MNHEY while CDR2 is SVGAGI. TCR beta CDR3 regions were amplified from RNA transcripts. For the first round of RT-PCR on the TCR CDR3, the HTBI primer set was used together with the Qiagen OneStep RT-PCR kit. The libraries were constructed in a second round of multiplex PCR and then size-selected and purified. Sequencing of the libraries was done on an Illumina HiSeq2000 using paired-end 100 bp reads. In the source study's methods: SOAPnuke was used to process the raw data, with reads discarded if the reads contained adapters or uncalled bases, had a mean Phred below 15, or lacked an exact constant-primer or identifier match. COPE v1.2.5 was used to merge high-quality paired reads, and clonotypes were defined as unique nucleotide sequences. MiTCR v1.1 was used to align the clonotypes against IMGT TRBV, TRBD and TRBJ reference segments. The analysis was restricted to V-J combinations with a frequency above 0.0001, which together covered roughly 99% of the repertoires. The TCS score was defined as the ratio of F50 (clonal expansion) to E x V (chaos), calculated using BLOSUM62-based TCRdist between CDR3 peptides within each V-J. Welch's t-statistics and random forest reduced several hundred V-J features to 10 to 15, which were used in a naive Bayes classifier (R e1071). TCRdb redid the processing of the public reads, applying fastp at Q25 and MiXCR, and retained in-frame beta chains. All rows with the same CDR3 protein become a single entry with the most common DNA and genes. The V and J calls reflect TCRdb's pipeline rather than the authors' work. This sample has about 400,000 distinct CDR3 sequences in its table, and more than 15% of those were observed once. The ten largest clones capture approximately 7.5% of the sample.

Graves' hyperthyroidism was defined as stable when no progression to ophthalmopathy occurred over 18 months of follow-up. Hyperthyroidism patients were newly diagnosed, had a disease duration of under 2 months, and were aged 18 to 65 years. The study excluded patients with uncontrolled infections, other autoimmune diseases, pregnancy or lactation. Diagnoses were established on the basis of clinical symptoms, serum thyroxine and TRAb, thyroid ultrasound, and orbital computed tomography. Ficoll-Paque density gradient centrifugation was used to isolate PBMCs from 9.5 to 10 ml of fresh peripheral blood. Total RNA was extracted using Trizol reagent, and RNA quality was assessed on an Agilent 2100 Bioanalyzer.

This sequence originates from a young woman with Graves' hyperthyroidism. Specimen: blood. Rearrangement joined TRBV6-5 to TRBJ2-6; TRBD1 is possibly the D segment (5 matching bases). CDR3 region: CASSYGRGRGANVLTF. DNA sequence: TGTGCCAGCAGTTACGGTAGGGGAAGGGGGGCCAACGTCCTGACTTTC.